What follows describes a single TCR beta chain. What it recognizes is unknown. Scientists made TCR beta libraries using quantitative 5'-RACE with molecular barcodes. TCRdb processed the 5' RACE reads anew with MiXCR; each CDR3 protein has one entry. The sample comprises about 160,000 distinct CDR3 sequences, approximately 20% of which are singletons, and roughly 8% rests with the top ten. This entry belongs to a study of CD8 T cells in ankylosing spondylitis. Notes on the study in general: Earlier work had already found some motif variants in reactive arthritis synovial fluid and blood.

Trimming removed 2 bases from V and 4 bases from J; junction bases left unmatched: 7. The CDR3 spans 15 residues. The germline V gene encodes CDR1 SGHRS and CDR2 YFSETQ. The rearrangement uses TRBV5-1 and TRBJ2-7, with 9 bases fitting TRBD2. The clonotype originates from a male donor with ankylosing spondylitis or in good health (not recorded which). Sequencing input: blood, either unsorted or a sorted T cell fraction (not recorded which). The CDR3 spells CASSFAASGNYEQYF. The CDR3 DNA follows: TGCGCCAGCAGCTTTGCGGCTAGCGGGAATTACGAGCAGTACTTC.